This T cell receptor beta chain comes out of a study of blood T cell repertoires in COVID-19. This table comes from immunoSEQ multiplex PCR, and its TCRdb copy is limited to in-frame clones, with some not included. Of over 100,000 clones in the sample, approximately 86% are singletons; the top ten hold 4% to 5%. V lost 2 bases and J 4 bases, leaving 11 bases between the germline ends. This CDR3 contains 14 residues. CDR1 LGHDT and CDR2 YNNKEL come from the germline V gene (reference sequence). The material sequenced was peripheral blood. The gene calls are TRBV3-1 (or the pseudogene TRBV3-2) and TRBJ1-1; no clear D. This receptor was identified in a man between 40 and 49 years old with acute or convalescent COVID-19. Written as DNA, the CDR3 is TGTGCCAGCAGCCAAAACTATCGGGGCACTGAAGCTTTCTTT. Translating it yields CASSQNYRGTEAFF.